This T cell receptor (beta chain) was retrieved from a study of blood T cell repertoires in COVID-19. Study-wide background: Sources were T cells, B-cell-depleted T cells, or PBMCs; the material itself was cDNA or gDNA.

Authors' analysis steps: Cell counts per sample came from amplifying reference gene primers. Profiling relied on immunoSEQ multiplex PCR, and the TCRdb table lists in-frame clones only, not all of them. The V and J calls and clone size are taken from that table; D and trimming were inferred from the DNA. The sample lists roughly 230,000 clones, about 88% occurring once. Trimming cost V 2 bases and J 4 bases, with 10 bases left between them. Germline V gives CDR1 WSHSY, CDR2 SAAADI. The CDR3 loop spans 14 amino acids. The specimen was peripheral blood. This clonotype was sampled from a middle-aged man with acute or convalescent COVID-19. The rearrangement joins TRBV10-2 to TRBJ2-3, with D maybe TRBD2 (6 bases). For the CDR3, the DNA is TGCGCCAGCAGTGAGCCGGGGAGGTCAGATACGCAGTATTTT. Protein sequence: CASSEPGRSDTQYF.